This record covers a single TCR beta chain. Original analysis: Scientists estimated how many nucleated cells there were by amplifying reference gene primers. Using immunoSEQ multiplex PCR, the repertoire was profiled, and TCRdb retains in-frame clones only, with some absent. From that table come the V and J calls and clone size; the DNA was used to work out D and trimming. The table has about 160,000 clones, around 74% seen once. This entry comes from a study of blood T cell repertoires in COVID-19. Background on the study: Sites in the United States, Italy and Spain provided acute and convalescent COVID-19 samples. The cDNA or gDNA used as material had been derived from T cells, B-cell-depleted T cells, or PBMCs.

V gave up 7 bases and J gave up 8 bases, with 20 bases separating them. Germline loops: CDR1 LNHDA, CDR2 SQIVND (reference sequence). The CDR3 runs 14 residues. Patients of the Seattle cohort, enrolled during active infection, were followed longitudinally. The source is a woman aged 55 to 70 with COVID-19, enrolled during active disease. The J gene is TRBJ1-1, the V gene TRBV19; D unresolved. The specimen was peripheral blood. Written as DNA, the CDR3 is TGTGCCAGTACCTCACTTTTCGGGGTCCGAGAAGCTTTCTTT. Protein product: CASTSLFGVREAFF.